Each of the 21 T cell receptor beta chains below was sequenced from the same sample in a study of T cell clones after liver transplantation. Profiling relied on immunoSEQ multiplex PCR, and the TCRdb table lists in-frame clones only, not all of them. The sample lists some 120,000 clones; 90% were seen once. The source was CD4+ T cells from blood, collected 12 months after liver transplant. All receptors derive from a human patient who received a liver transplant. Some T cells may have originated in the graft donor.

The chain joins TRBV19 to TRBJ1-2, with D maybe TRBD1 (5 bases). This CDR3 has 14 amino acids. Germline CDR1 and CDR2: LNHDA and SQIVND (reference sequence). The ends were cut back, 7 bases at V and 8 bases at J, with 20 bases in the middle. Written as DNA, the CDR3 is TGTGCCAGTAACTCGGGACGGGCAGAGGGGGGCTACACCTTC. Translation gives CASNSGRAEGGYTF.

This chain joins TRBV11-2 and TRBJ2-1; D call uncertain. CDR3 length equals 13 residues. Between the trimmed V and J ends, which lost 4 bases and 9 bases, there was a span of 13 bases. CDR1 and CDR2 from the germline V gene are SGHAT and FQNNGV. The CDR3 sequence: CASSSFRRGEQFF. CDR3 DNA sequence: TGTGCCAGCAGCTCCTTTCGGCGAGGTGAGCAGTTCTTC.

V is TRBV29-1 and J is TRBJ2-3, with D perhaps matching TRBD1 (5 bases). Trimming took off 5 bases at V and 3 bases at J, with 9 bases between the two ends. The CDR3 runs 12 residues. CDR1 is SQVTM, CDR2 ANQGSEA, per germline. CDR3 amino acids: CSVSDRTDTQYF. Here the CDR3 DNA reads TGCAGCGTTTCTGACAGAACAGATACGCAGTATTTT.

The chain carries TRBV11-3 and TRBJ1-4; TRBD1 is a possible D gene (5 bases). The germline V gene encodes CDR1 SGHNT and CDR2 YENEEA. This CDR3 has 15 residues. Trimming shortened V by 2 bases and J by 10 bases, and 17 bases separated the two germline ends. The CDR3 region is CASSLREEGVGKLFF. DNA of the CDR3: TGTGCCAGCAGCTTAAGGGAGGAAGGGGTCGGAAAACTGTTTTTT.

The chain has TRBV27 and TRBJ2-1; no clear D gene. Trimming removed 5 bases at V and 10 bases at J, with 15 bases between. Per the germline V gene, CDR1 is MNHEY and CDR2 is SMNVEV (reference sequence). CDR3 size: 13 residues. CDR3 DNA sequence: TGTGCCAGCAGTCCCTCCCCAGTCATGGAGCAGTTCTTC. Protein product: CASSPSPVMEQFF.

This clone was picked up one time. The chain uses TRBV4-2 and TRBJ1-4; 11 bases fit TRBD1. Per the germline V gene, CDR1 is LGHNA and CDR2 is YNFKEQ. This CDR3 is 14 amino acids long. With 4 bases clipped from V and 7 bases from J, the junction kept 2 bases outside the gene matches. The CDR3 DNA sequence: TGTGCCAGCAGCCGGGACAGGGGGTTTGAAAAACTGTTTTTT. Its protein product is CASSRDRGFEKLFF.

The chain joins TRBV6-1 to TRBJ2-5, with no clear D. Trimming removed 4 bases at V and 1 base at J, with 7 bases between. The CDR3 contains 13 residues. CDR1 is MNHNS and CDR2 is SASEGT in the germline V gene. CDR3 amino acids: CASSGGSQETQYF. As DNA, the CDR3 is TGTGCCAGCAGTGGTGGCAGCCAAGAGACCCAGTACTTC.

The chain is built from TRBV19 and TRBJ1-4; D is uncertain. The germline gives CDR1 LNHDA, CDR2 SQIVND (reference sequence). Trimming removed 3 bases from V and 9 bases from J, with 11 bases in between. The CDR3 is made up of 13 amino acids. CDR3 in DNA: TGTGCCAGTAGTATCGGAACCTCCCAAAAACTGTTTTTT. Translation: CASSIGTSQKLFF.

The CDR3 region is CASSSWDREETQYF. The CDR3 DNA sequence: TGTGCCAGCAGCTCATGGGACAGGGAGGAGACCCAGTACTTC. The chain uses TRBV5-5 and TRBJ2-5; 9 bases map to TRBD1. This CDR3 is 14 amino acids long. Per germline, CDR1 SGHKS and CDR2 YYEKEE (reference sequence). Trimming took 3 bases from V and 5 from J; bases not matched to a gene: 5.

The rearrangement joins TRBV5-1 to TRBJ2-2; 7 bases map to TRBD1. The CDR3 loop spans 15 amino acids. V dropped 0 bases and J dropped 3; count of bases not matched to a gene: 2. Germline values: CDR1 SGHRS, CDR2 YFSETQ. CDR3 in DNA: TGCGCCAGCAGCTTGGAAGGGGGCTACACCGGGGAGCTGTTTTTT. It is translated as CASSLEGGYTGELFF.

The rearrangement uses TRBV11-3 and TRBJ2-2; D ambiguous. The CDR3 covers 16 residues. Per germline, CDR1 SGHNT and CDR2 YENEEA. Trimming pared 3 bases from V and 4 bases from J, leaving 15 bases between. CDR3 sequence (DNA): TGTGCCAGCAGCTTGGGCATGACGTGGGGCACCGGGGAGCTGTTTTTT. Protein product: CASSLGMTWGTGELFF.

In regard to this clone: Germline and junction disagree at one end, which may indicate a read error. The chain uses TRBV2 and TRBJ1-3, with 7 bases matching TRBD1. The CDR3 covers 15 residues. The V gene's germline CDR1 is SNHLY and CDR2 FYNNEI. Here the CDR3 DNA reads TGTGCCAGCAATGAACAGGGGCTTTCTGGAAACACCATATATTTT. It is translated as CASNEQGLSGNTIYF.

V usage is TRBV4-3 and J usage is TRBJ2-1; D unresolved. Trimming removed 0 bases from V and 7 bases from J, with 13 bases in between. This CDR3 is 15 amino acids long. Germline V CDR1 and CDR2: LGHNA, YSLEER. CDR3 coding DNA: TGCGCCAGCAGCCAAGATGGTTGGGGTTCTAATGAGCAGTTCTTC. Its protein is CASSQDGWGSNEQFF.

With respect to this clone: The same CDR3 can be traced to other DNA sequences in this sample. The chain couples TRBV6-5 to TRBJ1-1; D is uncertain. The CDR3 extends over 12 amino acids. Germline V CDR1 and CDR2: MNHEY, SVGAGI. V lost 1 base, J lost 5 bases, and 5 bases lay in between. In DNA form, the CDR3 reads TGTGCCAGCAGTTACTTGGGGACTGAAGCTTTCTTT. Protein sequence: CASSYLGTEAFF.

The chain joins TRBV27 to TRBJ2-7; D remains ambiguous. Trimming removed 2 bases from V and 2 bases from J, with 7 bases in between. CDR1 and CDR2 (germline): MNHEY, SMNVEV (reference sequence). The CDR3 covers 13 residues. This CDR3 is CASSLTATYEQYF. CDR3 bases: TGTGCCAGCAGTTTAACAGCTACCTACGAGCAGTACTTC.

This clone was counted many times. This sequence joins TRBV18 and TRBJ2-2, with D perhaps matching TRBD1 or TRBD2 (7 bases each). The CDR3 loop spans 17 amino acids. The V gene's germline CDR1 is KGHSH and CDR2 LQKENI. The V gene lost 3 bases and the J gene lost 0 bases, with 14 bases spanning the gap. The CDR3 DNA reads as TGTGCCAGCTCACCGCGGGAGACAGGGTCGAACACCGGGGAGCTGTTTTTT. Its translation is CASSPRETGSNTGELFF. Full variable domain (outside the CDR3, taken from reference TRBV18 and TRBJ2-2): NAGVMQNPRHLVRRRGQEARLRCSPMKGHSHVYWYRQLPEEGLKFMVYLQKENIIDESGMPKERFSAEFPKEGPSILRIQQVVRGDSAAYFCASSPRETGSNTGELFFGEGSRLTVL.

The chain carries TRBV23-1 and TRBJ1-1; weak D call: TRBD1 (5 bases). TRBV23-1 is an ORF, with its function uncertain. The CDR3 loop spans 14 amino acids. V lost 3 bases to trimming and J lost 7 bases, with 15 bases between them. Written as DNA, the CDR3 is TGCGCCAGCAGTCAGCAGGCATTGGGGGGTGAAGCTTTCTTT. This codes for CASSQQALGGEAFF.

The genes are TRBV6-6 and TRBJ2-2; TRBD1 is a possible D gene (6 bases). The CDR3 is 13 residues long. The V and J ends lost 11 bases and 3 bases respectively, with 13 bases between them. CDR1 MNHNY and CDR2 SVGAGI come from the germline V gene (reference sequence). The CDR3 DNA reads TGTGCCTCCTCGGACAGTGACACCGGGGAGCTGTTTTTT. Translation: CASSDSDTGELFF.

In its sample, this clone ranks as medium-sized. The CDR3 loop reads CASSLFSNQPQHF. CDR3 sequence (DNA): TGTGCCAGCAGCTTATTTAGCAATCAGCCCCAGCATTTT. The chain combines TRBV7-9 with TRBJ1-5, with D unclear. V lost 2 bases and J 0 bases, leaving 2 bases between the germline ends. This CDR3 has 13 residues. The germline V gene encodes CDR1 SEHNR and CDR2 FQNEAQ (reference sequence).

This chain links TRBV7-9 with TRBJ1-5; D is unclear. Germline loops: CDR1 SEHNR, CDR2 FQNEAQ (reference sequence). V was trimmed by 1 base and J by 4 bases, leaving 2 bases between them. The CDR3 has 12 amino acids. The CDR3 loop is CASSLGNQPQHF. In DNA, the CDR3 is TGTGCCAGCAGCTTAGGGAATCAGCCCCAGCATTTT.

V is TRBV28 and J is TRBJ1-5, with a tentative D call TRBD1 (5 bases). Germline V gives CDR1 MDHEN, CDR2 SYDVKM. The ends were cut back, 3 bases at V and 4 bases at J, with 22 bases in the middle. The CDR3 has 18 residues. CDR3 bases: TGTGCCAGCAGTTTCCCCCCGGCCTCCGGGGACGTAAATCAGCCCCAGCATTTT. As protein: CASSFPPASGDVNQPQHF.